This T cell receptor beta chain originates from a study of blood T cells in healthy people across ages. PCR was performed a second time for about 6 to 11 cycles using a sample-barcoded 5' primer and a J-beta primer mix. The template-switch adaptor, which had 12 random nucleotides, put a tag on each cDNA molecule. Any given sample supplied a minimum of 3 million CDR3-containing paired-end reads. TCRdb independently ran MiXCR on the 5' RACE reads; one entry per CDR3 protein. The sample lists about 590,000 distinct CDR3 sequences, less than 35% seen once, with approximately 14% in the top ten. This clonotype was detected many times. What it binds is not known. Findings of the study overall: Older age coincided with a roughly linear decline in TCR beta diversity per million T cells. Expanded clonotype changes were possibly confounded by unknown donor CMV status.

The germline V gene encodes CDR1 SGHVS and CDR2 FNYEAQ. This CDR3 region has 17 residues. V was shortened by 1 base and J by 5 bases, with 17 bases between the two germline ends. Sequencing input: blood. The receptor comes from a woman older than 75 in good health. The chain uses TRBV7-6 and TRBJ1-4; D might be TRBD1 (5 bases). CDR3: CASSLGVAGTGNEKLFF. The CDR3 DNA follows: TGTGCCAGCAGCTTAGGAGTTGCCGGGACGGGAAATGAAAAACTGTTTTTT.